The next 10 T cell receptor beta chains were all read from a single sample in a study of T-cell reconstitution after alpha-beta-depleted transplantation in children (dated by TCRdb to the mid-2010s). In the paper's terms, the treatment or condition label means: allogeneic hematopoietic cell transplantation with graft depleted of TCRalphabeta T cells and CD19 B cells. The library was obtained by PCR. Sequencer: Illumina HiSeq 2500. Molecular barcoding was employed in the preparation of TCR libraries, with unique molecular identifiers being used to normalize TCRbeta repertoire quantification. The raw public reads went through TCRdb reprocessing: fastp at Q25, MiXCR clone calling, in-frame beta chains kept. Each CDR3 protein appears once, grouped with its most common genes and DNA. The sample table holds approximately 980,000 distinct CDR3 sequences, of which about 30% were seen once. The ten largest clonotypes hold under 30% of the sample.

The material sequenced was PBMCs, mostly from graft donor cells, taken 360 days after TCRalphabeta/CD19-depleted stem cell transplant. These TCRs come from a boy in the first two years of life who had a stem cell transplant for SCID, so the T cells may come from the graft donor.

Many counts were recorded for this clonotype. The V and J genes are TRBV6-5 and TRBJ1-4; possibly TRBD1 for D (6 bases). V gave up 5 bases and J gave up 0 bases, with 10 bases separating them. Germline V gene lookup returns CDR1 MNHEY and CDR2 SVGAGI. The CDR3 loop spans 15 amino acids. This chain's CDR3 is CASSPWTATNEKLFF. CDR3 DNA: TGTGCCAGCAGTCCCTGGACAGCAACTAATGAAAAACTGTTTTTT.

CDR3 sequence reads: CASSKGLTGDRYEQYF. The DNA for the CDR3 is TGCGCCAGCAGCAAGGGATTGACAGGGGACCGCTACGAGCAGTACTTC. The V gene is TRBV5-1, the J gene TRBJ2-7, with TRBD1 matching over 8 bases. Germline CDR1 reads SGHRS; CDR2 reads YFSETQ. The trim removed 4 bases at V and 3 bases at J, leaving 12 bases unmatched. This CDR3 has 16 amino acids.

A few counts support this clonotype. The gene calls are TRBV7-8 and TRBJ2-7; tentative D call: TRBD1 (6 bases). Germline CDR1 is SGHVS and CDR2 is FQNEAQ. The V end was cut by 1 base, the J end by 3 bases, with 13 bases between. The CDR3 totals 15 residues. Here the CDR3 reads CASSLGTGQNYEQYF. The CDR3 region has the DNA TGTGCCAGCAGCTTAGGGACCGGACAGAACTACGAGCAGTACTTC.

This chain links TRBV5-1 with TRBJ2-5; no firm D call. V was pared by 0 bases and J by 4 bases, with 10 bases between. Germline V gene data show CDR1 as SGHRS and CDR2 as YFSETQ. CDR3 length equals 14 residues. The CDR3, as DNA: TGCGCCAGCAGCTTGGTACCCAACTTAGAGACCCAGTACTTC. Amino acid sequence: CASSLVPNLETQYF. Full variable domain (rest looked up from reference TRBV5-1 and TRBJ2-5): KAGVTQTPRYLIKTRGQQVTLSCSPISGHRSVSWYQQTPGQGLQFLFEYFSETQRNKGNFPGRFSGRQFSNSRSEMNVSTLELGDSALYLCASSLVPNLETQYFGPGTRLLVL.

This rearrangement joins TRBV5-1 to TRBJ2-7, with TRBD2 as a possible D gene (7 bases). Germline CDR1 reads SGHRS; CDR2 reads YFSETQ. CDR3 length equals 14 residues. The chain's CDR3 is CASAAGAYNYEQYF. The CDR3 nucleotides are TGCGCTTCAGCGGCGGGGGCCTATAACTACGAGCAGTACTTC. The whole variable domain, filled in from reference TRBV5-1 and TRBJ2-7, reads KAGVTQTPRYLIKTRGQQVTLSCSPISGHRSVSWYQQTPGQGLQFLFEYFSETQRNKGNFPGRFSGRQFSNSRSEMNVSTLELGDSALYLCASAAGAYNYEQYFGPGTRLTVT.

This clonotype was found a few times. The chain is built from TRBV28 and TRBJ2-7; no firm D call. Trimming took 3 bases from V and 5 from J, leaving 17 bases between them. CDR1 and CDR2 from the germline V gene are MDHEN and SYDVKM. This CDR3 contains 15 residues. The CDR3 spells CASSFSFVGWDEQYF. DNA for the CDR3: TGTGCCAGCAGTTTTTCCTTTGTAGGGTGGGACGAGCAGTACTTC.

The rearrangement uses TRBV5-1 and TRBJ2-1; a weak D match, TRBD2 (6 bases). CDR1 and CDR2 (germline): SGHRS, YFSETQ. Trimming removed 0 bases from V and 3 bases from J, with 10 bases in between. This CDR3 has 15 amino acids. The CDR3: CASSLGLGFYNEQFF. Here the CDR3 DNA reads TGCGCCAGCAGCTTGGGACTAGGGTTCTACAATGAGCAGTTCTTC.

The CDR3 is CASSGTGGITIYF. The CDR3 nucleotides read TGTGCCAGCAGCGGGACAGGGGGCATCACCATATATTTT. The V call is TRBV7-2, the J call TRBJ1-3, with 12 bases identical to TRBD1. Germline CDR1 is SGHTA and CDR2 is FQGNSA. The V and J ends lost 5 bases and 9 bases, in that order; junction bases with no gene match: 2. The CDR3 has 13 amino acids.

The chain couples TRBV28 to TRBJ2-4, with 9 bases fitting TRBD1. CDR3 length: 20 residues. J gave up 0 bases and V 2 bases, and 14 bases lay outside the gene matches. Germline values: CDR1 MDHEN, CDR2 SYDVKM. The CDR3 nucleotides are TGTGCCAGCAGTTTAGGGACAGGGCCCTCTCTTTATCTAGCCAAAAACATTCAGTACTTC. This gives the protein CASSLGTGPSLYLAKNIQYF.

The J gene is TRBJ2-3, the V gene TRBV5-4, with 9 bases that match TRBD1. Germline V gene data show CDR1 as SGHNT and CDR2 as YYREEE (reference sequence). The CDR3 has 15 amino acids. With 4 bases clipped from V and 7 bases from J, the junction kept 10 bases outside the gene matches. CDR3 residues: CASSDTGGASHTQYF. As DNA, the CDR3 is TGTGCCAGCAGCGATACAGGGGGCGCCTCGCATACGCAGTATTTT.